These T cell receptor beta chains were read from a single sample in a study of T cell responses to AZD1222 COVID-19 vaccine. Generated by immunoSEQ multiplex PCR, the TCRdb table keeps only in-frame clones and is missing some. This table holds 95,000 to 130,000 clones, approximately 85% found once. The sample was peripheral blood, taken on day 0 of MenACWY control vaccination. These receptors all stem from an adult in good health. CDR3s include the opening cysteine and the closing phenylalanine or tryptophan. D genes are given only for firm matches. Clone size is stated in some rows and not others, as once, few, many or a class when expanded.

>TRBJ1-4|.|TRBV28|.
CASTNRGAGANEKLFF
TGTGCCAGCACGAATCGGGGGGCCGGTGCTAATGAAAAACTGTTTTTT
>TRBJ1-5|.|TRBV12-3/TRBV12-4|.
CASSLAQYQPQHF
TGTGCCAGCAGTTTAGCCCAGTATCAGCCCCAGCATTTT
>TRBJ2-5|.|TRBV7-2|.
CASSYQPGAGAETQYF
TGTGCCAGCAGCTATCAGCCCGGGGCGGGGGCAGAGACCCAGTACTTC
>TRBJ1-3|.|TRBV19|.
CASSTTVSSGNTIYF
TGTGCCAGTAGTACGACGGTGAGCTCTGGAAACACCATATATTTT
>TRBJ1-6|.|TRBV6-5|.
CASSLLYSYNSPLHF
TGTGCCAGCAGCCTACTTTACTCCTATAATTCACCCCTCCACTTT
>TRBJ2-2|.|TRBV28|.
CASKVSGLTGELFF
TGTGCCAGCAAGGTTTCGGGCCTCACCGGGGAGCTGTTTTTT
>TRBJ1-2|TRBD1|TRBV18|.
CASSPVDRGDYGYTF
TGTGCCAGCTCACCCGTTGACAGGGGGGACTATGGCTACACCTTC
>TRBJ1-2|.|TRBV2|.
CASSVSGGGYGYTF
TGTGCCAGCAGTGTATCGGGGGGCGGCTATGGCTACACCTTC
>TRBJ1-2|.|TRBV2|.
CASVETNYGYTF
TGTGCCAGCGTAGAAACTAACTATGGCTACACCTTC
>TRBJ1-2|.|TRBV6-2/TRBV6-3|.
CASSYFWGKQNYGYTF
TGTGCCAGCAGTTACTTCTGGGGAAAACAAAACTATGGCTACACCTTC
>TRBJ1-6|.|TRBV9|.
CASSSVGGSPLHF
TGTGCCAGCAGCAGTGTGGGAGGGTCACCCCTCCACTTT
>TRBJ1-5|.|TRBV7-9|.
CASSLEGRGVGQPQHF
TGTGCCAGCAGCTTAGAGGGCCGTGGTGTGGGTCAGCCCCAGCATTTT
>TRBJ1-5|.|TRBV6-5|.
CASGGNQPQHF
TGTGCGAGTGGGGGGAATCAGCCCCAGCATTTT
>TRBJ1-2|TRBD1|TRBV9|.
CASSVGQGARGYTF
TGTGCCAGCAGCGTAGGACAGGGGGCGCGTGGCTACACCTTC
>TRBJ2-1|TRBD2|TRBV19|.
CASSIDQSSGYNEQFF
TGTGCCAGTAGTATAGATCAGTCTAGCGGGTACAATGAGCAGTTCTTC
>TRBJ1-3|TRBD1|TRBV2|.
CASSNQRQGPGNTIYF
TGTGCCAGCAGTAACCAGCGACAGGGACCTGGAAACACCATATATTTT
>TRBJ2-5|TRBD1|TRBV19|.
CASSDRGETQYF
TGTGCCAGTAGCGACAGGGGAGAGACCCAGTACTTC
>TRBJ2-1|TRBD1|TRBV5-6|.
CASSLVDRYNEQFF
TGTGCCAGCAGCTTGGTGGACAGGTACAATGAGCAGTTCTTC
>TRBJ1-2|.|TRBV19|.
CASSEIAEGNEKGYTF
TGTGCCAGTAGCGAAATAGCGGAGGGGAATGAGAAAGGCTACACCTTC
>TRBJ1-1|TRBD1|TRBV27|.
CASSPNRGNTEAFF
TGTGCCAGCAGTCCCAACAGGGGGAACACTGAAGCTTTCTTT
>TRBJ2-1|TRBD2|TRBV9|few
CASSWTLAGGNYNEQFF
TGTGCCAGCAGCTGGACCCTAGCGGGGGGTAATTACAATGAGCAGTTCTTC
>TRBJ2-5|.|TRBV7-2|.
CASSLQLQETQYF
TGTGCCAGCAGCTTACAGCTCCAAGAGACCCAGTACTTC
>TRBJ1-1|TRBD1|TRBV30|.
CAWIGKGQGNTEAFF
TGTGCCTGGATTGGGAAAGGACAGGGGAACACTGAAGCTTTCTTT
>TRBJ1-5|.|TRBV5-1|.
CASSLGQLYQPQHF
TGCGCCAGCAGCTTGGGACAGCTCTACCAGCCCCAGCATTTT
>TRBJ1-2|.|TRBV29-1|.
CSVEEPYGYTF
TGCAGCGTTGAGGAGCCCTATGGCTACACCTTC
>TRBJ1-5|.|TRBV3-1/TRBV3-2|.
CASSQGGGPANNQPQHF
TGTGCCAGCAGCCAAGGAGGTGGACCGGCTAACAATCAGCCCCAGCATTTT
>TRBJ2-1|.|TRBV3-1/TRBV3-2|.
CASSQVGGSGSSYNEQFF
TGTGCCAGCAGCCAAGTCGGGGGTTCGGGGTCGTCCTACAATGAGCAGTTCTTC
>TRBJ2-5|TRBD2|TRBV28|few
CASSLGGYQETQYF
TGTGCCAGCAGTTTGGGGGGGTACCAAGAGACCCAGTACTTC
>TRBJ1-1|.|TRBV2|.
CASSDRVNTEAFF
TGTGCCAGCAGTGATAGGGTGAACACTGAAGCTTTCTTT
>TRBJ1-2|TRBD1|TRBV5-1|.
CASSAPGQGMPNYGYTF
TGCGCCAGCAGCGCTCCGGGACAGGGGATGCCTAACTATGGCTACACCTTC
>TRBJ2-3|.|TRBV7-2|.
CASSLAYRLADTQYF
TGTGCCAGCAGCTTAGCTTACCGGCTGGCAGATACGCAGTATTTT
>TRBJ2-3|.|TRBV7-2|.
CASSRLGYSRDTQYF
TGTGCCAGCAGCCGCCTGGGGTATAGCAGGGATACGCAGTATTTT
>TRBJ2-7|.|TRBV10-3|.
CAISPGAQVVYEQYF
TGTGCCATCAGTCCCGGGGCCCAAGTTGTGTACGAGCAGTACTTC
>TRBJ2-1|.|TRBV19|.
CASSIGGEQFF
TGTGCCAGTAGTATAGGGGGTGAGCAGTTCTTC
>TRBJ1-5|.|TRBV28|.
CASSFLNQPQHF
TGTGCCAGCAGTTTTCTCAATCAGCCCCAGCATTTT